The 19 T cell receptor beta chains presented below share a single source sample, sequenced in a study of cytomegalovirus exposure and HLA in healthy donors. Data came from immunoSEQ multiplex PCR; TCRdb stores just in-frame clones and leaves some out. The repertoire includes about 220,000 clones, around 87% of them detected once, and approximately 2.5% sits in the top ten. Sequencing was performed on PBMCs. The receptors stem from a man younger than 35 in good health and CMV-seronegative.

The chain joins TRBV11-2 to TRBJ1-2; no clear D. V was cut by 1 base and J by 9 bases, with 12 bases left in between. The CDR3 spans 13 residues. Germline loops: CDR1 SGHAT, CDR2 FQNNGV. The CDR3 bases are TGTGCCAGCAGCTTAGTCGAAAGAAGCAGCTACACCTTC. It codes for CASSLVERSSYTF.

This clone has a single count. The chain has TRBV7-9 and TRBJ2-1; D not resolved. CDR1 and CDR2 from the germline V gene are SEHNR and FQNEAQ (reference sequence). V lost 5 bases to trimming and J lost 5 bases, with 13 bases between them. The CDR3 spans 14 residues. The CDR3, as DNA: TGTGCCAGCAGCCTTTGGAGCGACGACAATGAGCAGTTCTTC. It codes for CASSLWSDDNEQFF.

The chain recombines TRBV18 with TRBJ1-6, with D unresolved. Trimming took 2 bases from V and 3 from J, leaving 5 bases between them. The CDR3 loop spans 14 amino acids. In germline, CDR1 is KGHSH, CDR2 LQKENI. The CDR3 region has the DNA TGTGCCAGCTCACCAGCGGGCTATAATTCACCCCTCCACTTT. Residues: CASSPAGYNSPLHF.

This rearrangement joins TRBV28 to TRBJ2-5; a weak D match, TRBD2 (5 bases). From germline, CDR1 is MDHEN and CDR2 SYDVKM. The CDR3 has 15 amino acids. The ends were cut back, 6 bases at V and 5 bases at J, with 19 bases in the middle. The CDR3 DNA is TGTGCCAGCAGGCCCATCCGGGATCTTGGGGAGACCCAGTACTTC. Its translation: CASRPIRDLGETQYF.

This chain connects TRBV4-2 to TRBJ2-1; the match to TRBD2 covers 9 bases. The CDR3 spans 17 residues. V lost 1 base to trimming and J lost 8 bases; unmatched junction nucleotides: 12. Germline CDR1 and CDR2: LGHNA and YNFKEQ. The CDR3 loop is CASSQALLLAGDDEQFF. The CDR3 coding sequence is TGTGCCAGCAGCCAAGCCCTCCTACTAGCGGGTGACGATGAGCAGTTCTTC.

V usage is TRBV2 and J usage is TRBJ2-1; D possibly corresponds to TRBD2 (6 bases). V lost 6 bases and J 8 bases, leaving 11 bases between the germline ends. Germline loops: CDR1 SNHLY, CDR2 FYNNEI. There are 12 residues in the CDR3. CDR3 in DNA: TGTGCCAGCAGGATCCAGCGGGATGAGCAGTTCTTC. It translates to CASRIQRDEQFF.

This rearrangement joins TRBV7-2 to TRBJ2-1; D gene uncertain. Germline V gene lookup returns CDR1 SGHTA and CDR2 FQGNSA. V dropped 2 bases and J dropped 3 bases, with 5 bases sitting between them. The CDR3 length is 13 residues. The CDR3 is CASSLSLYNEQFF. Written as DNA, the CDR3 is TGTGCCAGCAGCTTATCCCTCTACAATGAGCAGTTCTTC.

The rearrangement uses TRBV7-2 and TRBJ2-1, with D possibly matching TRBD2 (5 bases). CDR1 is SGHTA and CDR2 is FQGNSA in the germline V gene. The V gene lost 4 bases and the J gene lost 6 bases, with 10 bases spanning the gap. The CDR3 loop spans 13 amino acids. The CDR3 bases are TGTGCCAGCAGCTCGAGGGATATCAATGAGCAGTTCTTC. The encoded protein is CASSSRDINEQFF.

The chain links TRBV7-9 to TRBJ2-2; D is unclear. V lost 1 base and J 5 bases, leaving 5 bases between the germline ends. CDR3 length: 13 residues. Germline V lookup: CDR1 SEHNR, CDR2 FQNEAQ (reference sequence). CDR3 loop: CASSLGRTGELFF. The DNA for the CDR3 is TGTGCCAGCAGCTTAGGGCGGACCGGGGAGCTGTTTTTT.

This chain links TRBV11-2 with TRBJ2-6; 12 bases map to TRBD1. Trimming took 8 bases from V and 1 from J; bases not matched to a gene: 3. The CDR3 spans 16 residues. Germline V lookup: CDR1 SGHAT, CDR2 FQNNGV. CDR3 region: CASRDRGPSGANVLTF. In DNA, the CDR3 is TGTGCCAGCCGGGACAGGGGGCCTTCTGGGGCCAACGTCCTGACTTTC.

This rearrangement joins TRBV4-1 to TRBJ1-6; the D is unclear. The CDR3 is made up of 15 amino acids. Trimming took 1 base from V and 8 from J, leaving 12 bases between them. Germline V gene sequence: CDR1 MGHRA, CDR2 YSYEKL. The CDR3 DNA sequence: TGCGCCAGCAGCCAAGCGGCCCGGGAAGATTCACCCCTCCACTTT. It is translated as CASSQAAREDSPLHF.

The chain joins TRBV6-6 to TRBJ1-5; TRBD1 aligns across 9 bases. From germline, CDR1 is MNHNY and CDR2 SVGAGI (reference sequence). The length of the CDR3 is 14 residues. J was trimmed by 6 bases and V by 6 bases; bases with no gene match: 6. The CDR3 sequence: CASRIGQGSQPQHF. The CDR3 DNA follows: TGTGCCAGCAGGATAGGACAGGGGAGTCAGCCCCAGCATTTT.

In regard to this clone: At one of its ends the junction is not consistent with the germline gene, which may arise from a read error. The chain has TRBV6-1 and TRBJ2-5; D is possibly TRBD2 (6 bases). Germline V CDR1 and CDR2: MNHNS, SASEGT. The CDR3 totals 15 residues. CDR3 nucleotide sequence: TGTGCCAGCAGCGAAGGAGGGCGGAGCCAAGAGACCCAGTACTTC. It codes for CASSEGGRSQETQYF.

The V call is TRBV4-1, the J call TRBJ1-2; D possibly corresponds to TRBD1 (5 bases). From germline, CDR1 is MGHRA and CDR2 YSYEKL. V was shortened by 0 bases and J by 4 bases, with 21 bases between the two germline ends. The CDR3 length is 18 residues. The CDR3 DNA follows: TGCGCCAGCAGCCAAGAGTATTCTGACAGTCTCGGCTTCTATGGCTACACCTTC. It yields the protein CASSQEYSDSLGFYGYTF.

The chain joins TRBV2 to TRBJ1-2; 9 positions agree with TRBD1. The CDR3 has 15 residues. Germline CDR1 and CDR2: SNHLY and FYNNEI. Germline trimming cut 4 bases from V and 4 bases from J; bases unmatched to any gene: 7. CDR3 DNA: TGTGCCAGCAGTGTGTTAGGGACAGGGTCCTATGGCTACACCTTC. Its translation is CASSVLGTGSYGYTF.

The CDR3 loop reads CASSTDSKREKLFF. The CDR3 coding sequence is TGTGCCAGCAGCACGGACAGTAAGAGGGAAAAACTGTTTTTT. The V and J genes are TRBV7-9 and TRBJ1-4, with D perhaps TRBD1 (6 bases). Germline V gene data show CDR1 as SEHNR and CDR2 as FQNEAQ (reference sequence). The V end lost 5 bases, the J end lost 8 bases, and 15 bases lay between the germline ends. The CDR3 totals 14 residues.

J is TRBJ2-1 and V is TRBV2; TRBD2 matches at 9 bases. The CDR3 sequence is 13 residues long. J was trimmed by 7 bases and V by 6 bases; bases with no gene match: 4. Germline lookup yields CDR1 SNHLY and CDR2 FYNNEI. CDR3 sequence reads: CASRWREGNEQFF. The CDR3 nucleotides are TGTGCCAGCAGATGGCGGGAGGGTAATGAGCAGTTCTTC. Complete variable domain (other parts from reference TRBV2 and TRBJ2-1): EPEVTQTPSHQVTQMGQEVILRCVPISNHLYFYWYRQILGQKVEFLVSFYNNEISEKSEIFDDQFSVERPDGSNFTLKIRSTKLEDSAMYFCASRWREGNEQFFGPGTRLTVL.

The rearrangement links TRBV6-5 to TRBJ2-2; 9 bases match TRBD1. The germline gives CDR1 MNHEY, CDR2 SVGAGI. V gave up 4 bases and J gave up 3 bases; unmatched junction bases: 3. The CDR3 is made up of 15 amino acids. CDR3 in amino acids: CASSLRTGDTGELFF. The CDR3 bases are TGTGCCAGCAGTTTAAGGACAGGGGACACCGGGGAGCTGTTTTTT.

The V call is TRBV7-9, the J call TRBJ1-3; unclear D gene. The CDR3 is made up of 14 amino acids. V was cut by 2 bases and J by 8 bases, with 13 bases left in between. From germline, CDR1 is SEHNR and CDR2 FQNEAQ (reference sequence). The CDR3 reads CASSLSVVGDTIYF. CDR3 coding DNA: TGTGCCAGCAGCTTATCAGTCGTTGGTGACACCATATATTTT.